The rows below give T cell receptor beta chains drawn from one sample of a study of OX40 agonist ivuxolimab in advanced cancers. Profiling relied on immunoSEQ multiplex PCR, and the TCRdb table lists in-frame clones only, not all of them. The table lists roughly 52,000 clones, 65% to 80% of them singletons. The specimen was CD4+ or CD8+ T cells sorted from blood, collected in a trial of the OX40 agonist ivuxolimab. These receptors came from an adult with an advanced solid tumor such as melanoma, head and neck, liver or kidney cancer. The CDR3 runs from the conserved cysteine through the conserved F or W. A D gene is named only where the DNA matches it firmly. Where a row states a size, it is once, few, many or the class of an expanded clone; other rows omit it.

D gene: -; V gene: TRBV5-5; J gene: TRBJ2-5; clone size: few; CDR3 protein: CASSLGGWEETQYF; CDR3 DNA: TGTGCCAGCAGCTTGGGTGGATGGGAAGAGACCCAGTACTTC
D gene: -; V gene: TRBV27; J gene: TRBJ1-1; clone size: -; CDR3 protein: CASRRNRVNTEAFF; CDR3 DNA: TGTGCCAGCAGGCGGAACAGGGTGAACACTGAAGCTTTCTTT
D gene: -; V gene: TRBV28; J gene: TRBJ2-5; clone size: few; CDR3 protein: CASSSFPMTEGEETQYF; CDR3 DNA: TGTGCCAGCAGTTCCTTCCCTATGACAGAGGGGGAAGAGACCCAGTACTTC
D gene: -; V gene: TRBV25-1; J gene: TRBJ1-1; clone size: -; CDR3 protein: CASSMGRATEAFF; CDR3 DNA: TGTGCCAGCAGTATGGGCAGGGCCACTGAAGCTTTCTTT
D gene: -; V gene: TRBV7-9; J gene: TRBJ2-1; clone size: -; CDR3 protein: CASSLVDNEQFF; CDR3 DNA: TGTGCCAGCAGCTTAGTAGACAATGAGCAGTTCTTC
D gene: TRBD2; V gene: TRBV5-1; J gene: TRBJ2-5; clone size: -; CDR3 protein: CASSLGPARTSGGQETQYF; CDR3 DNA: TGCGCCAGCAGCTTGGGGCCCGCCCGTACTAGCGGGGGCCAAGAGACCCAGTACTTC
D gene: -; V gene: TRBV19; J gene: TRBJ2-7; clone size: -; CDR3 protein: CASSKQGSVEQYF; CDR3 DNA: TGTGCCAGTAGTAAGCAGGGGTCCGTCGAGCAGTACTTC
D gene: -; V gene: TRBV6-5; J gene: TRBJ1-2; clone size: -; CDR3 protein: CAIRRAQANYGYTF; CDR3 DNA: TGTGCCATCAGAAGGGCACAGGCGAACTATGGCTACACCTTC
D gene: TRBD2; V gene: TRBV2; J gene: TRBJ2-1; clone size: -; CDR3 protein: CASSFQRGWQFF; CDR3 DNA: TGTGCCAGCAGTTTCCAGCGGGGTTGGCAGTTCTTC
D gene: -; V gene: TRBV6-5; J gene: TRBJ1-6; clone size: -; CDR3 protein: CASSYLERNSPLHF; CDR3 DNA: TGTGCCAGCAGTTACCTCGAGCGCAACTCACCCCTCCACTTT
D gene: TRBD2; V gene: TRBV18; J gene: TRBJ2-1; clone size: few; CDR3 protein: CASSGTSGYNEQFF; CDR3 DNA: TGTGCCAGCTCTGGGACTAGCGGTTACAATGAGCAGTTCTTC
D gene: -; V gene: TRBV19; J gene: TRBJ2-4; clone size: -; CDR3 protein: CATRMGPQNIQYF; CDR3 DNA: TGTGCCACCAGGATGGGACCGCAAAACATTCAGTACTTC
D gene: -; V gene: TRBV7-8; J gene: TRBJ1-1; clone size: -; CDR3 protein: CASSLFTGTEAFF; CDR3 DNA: TGTGCCAGCAGCCTCTTCACTGGCACTGAAGCTTTCTTT
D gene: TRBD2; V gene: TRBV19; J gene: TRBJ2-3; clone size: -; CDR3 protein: CASSSRTSGRADTQYF; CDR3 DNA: TGTGCCAGTAGCTCAAGGACTAGCGGGAGGGCGGATACGCAGTATTTT
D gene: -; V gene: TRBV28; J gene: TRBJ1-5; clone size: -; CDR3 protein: CASSRPGGGQPQHF; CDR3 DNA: TGTGCCAGCAGTCGTCCCGGGGGTGGTCAGCCCCAGCATTTT
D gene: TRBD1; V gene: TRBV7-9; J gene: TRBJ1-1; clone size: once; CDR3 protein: CASSLGPGQGAGMNTEAFF; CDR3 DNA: TGTGCCAGCAGCTTGGGGCCGGGACAGGGGGCCGGAATGAACACTGAAGCTTTCTTT
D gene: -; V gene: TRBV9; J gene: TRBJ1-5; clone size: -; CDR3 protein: CASSVGGYSNQPQHF; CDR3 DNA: TGTGCCAGCAGCGTAGGTGGATATAGCAATCAGCCCCAGCATTTT
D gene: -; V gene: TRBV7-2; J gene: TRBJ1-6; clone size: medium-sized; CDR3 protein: CASTENPPNSPLHF; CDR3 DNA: TGTGCCAGCACCGAGAACCCCCCGAATTCACCCCTCCACTTT
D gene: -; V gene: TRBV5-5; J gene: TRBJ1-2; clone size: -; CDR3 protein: CASSLNTDPWYGYTF; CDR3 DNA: TGTGCCAGCAGCTTGAACACCGACCCATGGTATGGCTACACCTTC
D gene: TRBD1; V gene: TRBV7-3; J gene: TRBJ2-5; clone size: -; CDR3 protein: CASSPGGEETQYF; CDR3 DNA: TGTGCCAGCAGCCCAGGGGGCGAAGAGACCCAGTACTTC